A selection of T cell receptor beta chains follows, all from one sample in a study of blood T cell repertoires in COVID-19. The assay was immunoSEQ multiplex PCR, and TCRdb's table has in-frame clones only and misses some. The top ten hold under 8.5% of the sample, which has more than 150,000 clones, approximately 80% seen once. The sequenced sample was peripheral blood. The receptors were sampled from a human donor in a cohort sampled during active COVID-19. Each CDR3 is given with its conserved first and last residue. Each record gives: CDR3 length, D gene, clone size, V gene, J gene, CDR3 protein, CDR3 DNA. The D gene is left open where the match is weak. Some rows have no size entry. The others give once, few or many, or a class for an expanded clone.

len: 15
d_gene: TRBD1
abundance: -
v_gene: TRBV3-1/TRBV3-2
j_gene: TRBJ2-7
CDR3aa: CASSLRDRGSYEQYF
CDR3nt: TGTGCCAGCAGCCTCCGGGACAGGGGGTCCTACGAGCAGTACTTC

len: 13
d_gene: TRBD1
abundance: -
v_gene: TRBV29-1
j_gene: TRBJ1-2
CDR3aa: CSVGQGSNYGYTF
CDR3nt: TGCAGCGTTGGACAGGGCTCTAACTATGGCTACACCTTC

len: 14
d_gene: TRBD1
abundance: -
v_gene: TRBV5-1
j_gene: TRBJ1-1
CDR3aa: CASSIATGLTEAFF
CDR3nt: TGCGCCAGCAGCATCGCGACAGGGCTGACTGAAGCTTTCTTT

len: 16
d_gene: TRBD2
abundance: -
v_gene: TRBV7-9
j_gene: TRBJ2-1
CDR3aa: CASSSPLAGGYNEQFF
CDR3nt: TGTGCCAGCAGCTCGCCACTAGCGGGGGGGTACAATGAGCAGTTCTTC

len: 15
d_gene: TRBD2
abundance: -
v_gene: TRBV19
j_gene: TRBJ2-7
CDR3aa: CASSLEGLGDSEQYF
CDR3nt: TGTGCCAGTAGTTTGGAGGGACTAGGCGACTCCGAGCAGTACTTC

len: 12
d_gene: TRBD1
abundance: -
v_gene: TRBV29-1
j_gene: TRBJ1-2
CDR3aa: CSVETGGYGYTF
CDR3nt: TGCAGCGTTGAGACAGGGGGCTATGGCTACACCTTC

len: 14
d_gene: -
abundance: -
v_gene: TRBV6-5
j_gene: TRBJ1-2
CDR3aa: CASSYSRSWGGYTF
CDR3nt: TGTGCCAGCAGTTACTCTCGTAGCTGGGGCGGCTACACCTTC

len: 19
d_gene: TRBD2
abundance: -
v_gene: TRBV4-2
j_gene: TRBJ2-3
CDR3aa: CASSQEIGTSGGAGDTQYF
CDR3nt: TGTGCCAGCAGCCAAGAGATCGGGACTAGCGGGGGGGCAGGGGATACGCAGTATTTT

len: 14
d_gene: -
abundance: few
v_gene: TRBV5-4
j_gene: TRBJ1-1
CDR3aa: CASHVFEVNTEAFF
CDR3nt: TGTGCCAGCCACGTATTCGAGGTGAACACTGAAGCTTTCTTT

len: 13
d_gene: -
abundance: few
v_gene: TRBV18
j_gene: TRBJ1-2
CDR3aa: CASSPGGNYGYTF
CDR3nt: TGTGCCAGCTCACCGGGGGGAAACTATGGCTACACCTTC

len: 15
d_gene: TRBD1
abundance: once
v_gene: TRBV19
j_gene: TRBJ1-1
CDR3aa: CASSKATGVNTEAFF
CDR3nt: TGTGCCAGTAGTAAAGCGACAGGGGTGAACACTGAAGCTTTCTTT

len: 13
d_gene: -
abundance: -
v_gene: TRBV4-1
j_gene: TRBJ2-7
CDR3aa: CASSQRKTYEQYF
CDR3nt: TGCGCCAGCAGCCAGAGAAAAACCTACGAGCAGTACTTC

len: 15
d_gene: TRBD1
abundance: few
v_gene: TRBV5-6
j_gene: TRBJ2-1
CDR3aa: CASSPGQGLYNEQFF
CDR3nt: TGTGCCAGCAGCCCAGGACAGGGCCTCTACAATGAGCAGTTCTTC

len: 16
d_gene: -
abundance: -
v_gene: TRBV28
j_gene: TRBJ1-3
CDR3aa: CASRGAQGFSGNTIYF
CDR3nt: TGTGCCAGCAGGGGGGCGCAGGGGTTCTCTGGAAACACCATATATTTT

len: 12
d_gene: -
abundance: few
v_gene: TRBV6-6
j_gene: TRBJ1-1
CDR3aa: CASSYQQGEAFF
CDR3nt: TGTGCCAGCAGTTACCAACAGGGTGAAGCTTTCTTT